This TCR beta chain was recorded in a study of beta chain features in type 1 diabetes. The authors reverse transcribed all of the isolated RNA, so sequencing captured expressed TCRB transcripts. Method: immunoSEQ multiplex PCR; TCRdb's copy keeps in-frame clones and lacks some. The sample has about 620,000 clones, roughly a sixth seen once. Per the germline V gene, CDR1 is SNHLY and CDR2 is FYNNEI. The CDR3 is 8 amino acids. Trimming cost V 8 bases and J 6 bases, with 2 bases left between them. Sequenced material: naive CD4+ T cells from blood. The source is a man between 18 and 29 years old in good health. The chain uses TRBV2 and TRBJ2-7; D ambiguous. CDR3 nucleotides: TGTGCCAGCGGCGAGCAGTACTTC. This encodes CASGEQYF.